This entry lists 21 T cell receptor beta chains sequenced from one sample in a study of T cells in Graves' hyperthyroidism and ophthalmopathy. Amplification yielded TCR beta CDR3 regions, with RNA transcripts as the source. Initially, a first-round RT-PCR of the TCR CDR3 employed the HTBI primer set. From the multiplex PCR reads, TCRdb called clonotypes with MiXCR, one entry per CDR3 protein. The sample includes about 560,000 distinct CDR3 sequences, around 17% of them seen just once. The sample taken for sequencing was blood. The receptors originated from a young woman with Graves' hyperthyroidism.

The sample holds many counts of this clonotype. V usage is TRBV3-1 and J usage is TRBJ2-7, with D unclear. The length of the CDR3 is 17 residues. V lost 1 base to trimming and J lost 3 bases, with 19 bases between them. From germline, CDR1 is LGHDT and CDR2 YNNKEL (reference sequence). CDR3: CASSQVPLHLWNYEQYF. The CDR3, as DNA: TGTGCCAGCAGCCAAGTCCCCCTACACCTATGGAACTACGAGCAGTACTTC.

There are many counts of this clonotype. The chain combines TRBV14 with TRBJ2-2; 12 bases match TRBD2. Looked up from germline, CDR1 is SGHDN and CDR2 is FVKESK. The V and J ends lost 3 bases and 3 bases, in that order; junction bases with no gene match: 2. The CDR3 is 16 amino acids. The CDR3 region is CASSQTSGRDTGELFF. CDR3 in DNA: TGTGCCAGCAGCCAGACTAGCGGGAGAGACACCGGGGAGCTGTTTTTT.

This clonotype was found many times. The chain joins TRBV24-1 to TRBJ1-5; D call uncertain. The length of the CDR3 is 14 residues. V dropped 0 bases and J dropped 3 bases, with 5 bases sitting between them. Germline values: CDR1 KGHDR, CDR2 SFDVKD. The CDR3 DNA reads TGTGCCACCAGTGATTTGGGAACCAATCAGCCCCAGCATTTT. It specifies CATSDLGTNQPQHF.

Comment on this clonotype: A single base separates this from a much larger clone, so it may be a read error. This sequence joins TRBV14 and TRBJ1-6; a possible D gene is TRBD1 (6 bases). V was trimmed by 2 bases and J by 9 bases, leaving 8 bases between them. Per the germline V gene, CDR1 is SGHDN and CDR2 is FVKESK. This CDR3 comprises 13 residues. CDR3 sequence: CASSQNRASPLHF. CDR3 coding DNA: TGTGCCAGCAGCCAAAACAGGGCTTCACCCCTCCACTTT.

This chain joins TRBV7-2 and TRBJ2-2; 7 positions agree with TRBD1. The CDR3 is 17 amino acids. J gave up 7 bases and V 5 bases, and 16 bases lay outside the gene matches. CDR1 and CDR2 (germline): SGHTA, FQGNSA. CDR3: CASSPLGRKGAYGELFF. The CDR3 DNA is TGTGCCAGCAGCCCCTTAGGAAGAAAGGGGGCGTACGGGGAGCTGTTTTTT.

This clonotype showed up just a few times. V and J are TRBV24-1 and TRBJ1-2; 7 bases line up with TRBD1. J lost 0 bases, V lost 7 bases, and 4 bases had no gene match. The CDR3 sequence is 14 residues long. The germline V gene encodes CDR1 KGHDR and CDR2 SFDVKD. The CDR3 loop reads CATSGTATNYGYTF. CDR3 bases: TGTGCCACCAGCGGGACAGCCACTAACTATGGCTACACCTTC.

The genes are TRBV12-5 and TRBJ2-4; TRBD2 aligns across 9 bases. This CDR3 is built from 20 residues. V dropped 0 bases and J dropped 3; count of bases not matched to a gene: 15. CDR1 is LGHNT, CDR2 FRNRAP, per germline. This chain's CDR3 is CASGLVLGGLAGRDKNIQYF. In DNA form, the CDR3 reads TGTGCTAGTGGTTTGGTACTCGGTGGGCTAGCGGGGAGGGACAAAAACATTCAGTACTTC.

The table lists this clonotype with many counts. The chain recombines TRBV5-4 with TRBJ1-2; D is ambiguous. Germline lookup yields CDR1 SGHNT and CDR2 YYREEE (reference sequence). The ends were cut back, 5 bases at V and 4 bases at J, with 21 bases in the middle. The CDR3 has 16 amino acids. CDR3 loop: CASRSILQKESYGYTF. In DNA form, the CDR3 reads TGTGCCAGCAGGTCCATCCTCCAGAAGGAGAGCTATGGCTACACCTTC.

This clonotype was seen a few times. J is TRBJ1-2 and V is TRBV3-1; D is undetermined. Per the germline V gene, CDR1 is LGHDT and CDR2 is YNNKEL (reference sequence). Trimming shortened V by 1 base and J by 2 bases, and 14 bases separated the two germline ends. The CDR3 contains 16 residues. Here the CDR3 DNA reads TGTGCCAGCAGCCAAGGTACGGCCAGGCCGAACTATGGCTACACCTTC. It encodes CASSQGTARPNYGYTF.

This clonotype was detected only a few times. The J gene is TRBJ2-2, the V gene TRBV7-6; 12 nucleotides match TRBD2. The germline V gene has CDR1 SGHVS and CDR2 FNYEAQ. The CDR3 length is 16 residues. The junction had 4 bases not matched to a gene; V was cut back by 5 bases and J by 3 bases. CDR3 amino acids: CASSHRLAGDTGELFF. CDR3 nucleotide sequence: TGTGCCAGCAGCCATCGACTAGCGGGGGACACCGGGGAGCTGTTTTTT.

The CDR3 DNA sequence: TGTGCCAGCAGCCCCAGGCGGGGGGCAAACACCGGGGAGCTGTTTTTT. Protein product: CASSPRRGANTGELFF. The V and J genes are TRBV6-1 and TRBJ2-2; 8 bases map to TRBD2. The CDR3 runs 16 residues. The V gene's germline CDR1 is MNHNS and CDR2 SASEGT. Trimming at V came to 6 bases and at J to 2 bases, leaving 8 bases not matched to a gene.

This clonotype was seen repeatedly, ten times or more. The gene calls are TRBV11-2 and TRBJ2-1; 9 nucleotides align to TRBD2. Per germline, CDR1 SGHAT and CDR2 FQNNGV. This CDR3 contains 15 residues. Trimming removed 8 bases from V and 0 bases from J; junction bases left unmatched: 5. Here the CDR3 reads CASEVSGSSYNEQFF. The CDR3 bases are TGTGCCAGCGAGGTTAGCGGGAGCTCCTACAATGAGCAGTTCTTC.

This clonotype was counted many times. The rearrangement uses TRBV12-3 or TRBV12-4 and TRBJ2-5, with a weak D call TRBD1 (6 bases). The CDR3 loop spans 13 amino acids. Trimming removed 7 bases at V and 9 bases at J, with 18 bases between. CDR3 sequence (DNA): TGTGCCAGCAACGGACAGTGGGGCACGGCCCAGTACTTC. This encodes CASNGQWGTAQYF.

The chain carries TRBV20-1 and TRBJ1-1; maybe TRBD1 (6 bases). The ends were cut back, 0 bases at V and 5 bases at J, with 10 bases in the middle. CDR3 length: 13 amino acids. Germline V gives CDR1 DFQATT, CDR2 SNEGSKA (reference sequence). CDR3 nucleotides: TGCAGTGCTAGAGAGGGGGGCCGGACTGAAGCTTTCTTT. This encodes CSAREGGRTEAFF.

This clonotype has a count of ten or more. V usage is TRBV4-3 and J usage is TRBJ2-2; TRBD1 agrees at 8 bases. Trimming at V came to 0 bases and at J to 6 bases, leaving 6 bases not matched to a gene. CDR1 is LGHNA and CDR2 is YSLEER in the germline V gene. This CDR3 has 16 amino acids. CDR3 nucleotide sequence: TGCGCCAGCAGCCAAGATTTGGGACAGGTATCCGGGGAGCTGTTTTTT. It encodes CASSQDLGQVSGELFF.

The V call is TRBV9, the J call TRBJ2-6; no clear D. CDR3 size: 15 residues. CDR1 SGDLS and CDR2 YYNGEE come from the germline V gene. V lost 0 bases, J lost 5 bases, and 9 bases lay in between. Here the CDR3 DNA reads TGTGCCAGCAGCGTAGGTGTTTCTAGGGCCAACGTCCTGACTTTC. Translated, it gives CASSVGVSRANVLTF.

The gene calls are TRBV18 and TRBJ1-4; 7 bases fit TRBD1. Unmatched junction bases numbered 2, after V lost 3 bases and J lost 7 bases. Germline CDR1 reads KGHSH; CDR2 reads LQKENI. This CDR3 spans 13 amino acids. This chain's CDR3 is CASSPDRVEKLFF. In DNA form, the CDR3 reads TGTGCCAGCTCACCCGACAGGGTTGAAAAACTGTTTTTT.

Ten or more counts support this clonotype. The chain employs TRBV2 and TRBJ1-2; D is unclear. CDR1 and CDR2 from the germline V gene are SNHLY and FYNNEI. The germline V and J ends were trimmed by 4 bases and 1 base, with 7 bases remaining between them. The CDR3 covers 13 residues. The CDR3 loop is CASSGDNNYGYTF. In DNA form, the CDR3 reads TGTGCCAGCAGTGGAGACAATAACTATGGCTACACCTTC.

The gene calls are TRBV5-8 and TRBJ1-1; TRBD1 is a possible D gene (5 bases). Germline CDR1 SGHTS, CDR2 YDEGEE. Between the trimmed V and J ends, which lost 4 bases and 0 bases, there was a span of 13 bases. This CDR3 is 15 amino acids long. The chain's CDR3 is CASSPGGAMNTEAFF. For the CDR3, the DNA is TGTGCCAGCAGCCCCGGGGGAGCTATGAACACTGAAGCTTTCTTT.

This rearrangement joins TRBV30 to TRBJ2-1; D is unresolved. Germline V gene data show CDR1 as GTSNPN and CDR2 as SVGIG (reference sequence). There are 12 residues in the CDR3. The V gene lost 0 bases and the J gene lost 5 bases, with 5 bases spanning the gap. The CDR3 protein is CAWSVIHNEQFF. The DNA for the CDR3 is TGTGCCTGGAGTGTCATACACAATGAGCAGTTCTTC.

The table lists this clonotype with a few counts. CDR3 amino acids: CASSQDSGGLSEQYF. CDR3 DNA sequence: TGTGCCAGCAGCCAAGACAGCGGGGGACTAAGCGAGCAGTACTTC. The chain links TRBV3-1 to TRBJ2-7; 8 bases align to TRBD2. The trim removed 0 bases at V and 6 bases at J, leaving 7 bases unmatched. This CDR3 has 15 amino acids. Germline V lookup: CDR1 LGHDT, CDR2 YNNKEL (reference sequence).